Shown below are 30 T cell receptor beta chains from a single sample sequenced in a study of shared clonotypes between healthy human individuals. TCRdb's table, derived via immunoSEQ multiplex PCR, lists solely in-frame clones and lacks some. The profile shows around 1.1 million clones, approximately 75% of them singletons. Sequencing was performed on memory CD4+ T cells from PBMCs. The subset is: CD45RA-negative fraction. The receptor source for this set is a man aged 18 to 30 in good health. Some clones in this sample may be carry-over from other donors' samples.

The V gene is TRBV9, the J gene TRBJ1-2, with 12 bases lining up with TRBD1. The CDR3 runs to 16 residues. CDR1 is SGDLS and CDR2 is YYNGEE in the germline V gene. V shed 3 bases, J shed 7 bases, and the junction held 10 bases outside the gene matches. The CDR3 bases are TGTGCCAGCAGCGAGGGACAGGGGGCTTTCCTCCTTGGCTACACCTTC. Protein: CASSEGQGAFLLGYTF.

A remark on this clone: The sample holds other DNA sequences that translate to the same CDR3. The chain employs TRBV28 and TRBJ1-2, with 11 bases matching TRBD1. There are 14 residues in the CDR3. V was clipped by 4 bases and J by 8 bases; unmatched bases: 6. Per germline, CDR1 MDHEN and CDR2 SYDVKM. The DNA of the CDR3 is TGTGCCAGCAGTTCACCGGGACAGGGGGGCGGCTACACCTTC. This codes for CASSSPGQGGGYTF.

Worth noting for this clone: This sample includes further DNA sequences coding for the same CDR3. This CDR3 is CASSRTDRGRNTIYF. Written as DNA, the CDR3 is TGTGCCAGCAGCCGGACCGACAGGGGCAGGAACACCATATATTTT. The chain is built from TRBV7-9 and TRBJ1-3; 8 bases map to TRBD1. The CDR3 is 15 residues long. Germline V lookup: CDR1 SEHNR, CDR2 FQNEAQ (reference sequence). V was clipped by 5 bases and J by 7 bases; unmatched bases: 10.

The chain uses TRBV14 and TRBJ2-5; 9 nucleotides match TRBD2. Germline values: CDR1 SGHDN, CDR2 FVKESK. V lost 2 bases and J lost 5; bases outside the gene matches: 18. The CDR3 length is 19 residues. The CDR3: CASSQSLAASREGRETQYF. CDR3 coding DNA: TGTGCCAGCAGCCAAAGTCTAGCTGCCTCGCGGGAGGGCCGGGAGACCCAGTACTTC.

CDR3 in amino acids: CASSTSGRLSYNEQFF. Written as DNA, the CDR3 is TGTGCCAGCAGCACGTCGGGTCGTCTCTCCTACAATGAGCAGTTCTTC. The chain combines TRBV7-3 with TRBJ2-1, with D uncertain. V lost 5 bases to trimming and J lost 0 bases, with 14 bases between them. The length of the CDR3 is 16 residues. Germline CDR1 SGHTA, CDR2 FQGTGA.

CDR3 loop: CASRGGEGETQYF. The CDR3 DNA reads TGTGCCAGCAGGGGCGGAGAGGGAGAGACCCAGTACTTC. The genes are TRBV28 and TRBJ2-5, with D possibly being TRBD2 (5 bases). V was cut by 6 bases and J by 4 bases, with 12 bases left in between. This CDR3 is built from 13 residues. Germline lookup yields CDR1 MDHEN and CDR2 SYDVKM.

The chain has TRBV27 and TRBJ2-7; 7 bases align to TRBD2. After removal of 4 bases from V and 6 bases from J, the junction contained 6 bases not matched to a gene. Germline V gives CDR1 MNHEY, CDR2 SMNVEV (reference sequence). The CDR3 extends over 13 amino acids. This chain's CDR3 is CASSSWEGGEQYF. In DNA form, the CDR3 reads TGTGCCAGCAGTTCATGGGAGGGTGGCGAGCAGTACTTC.

The chain combines TRBV27 with TRBJ1-4; D is unclear. The CDR3 covers 14 residues. Germline-derived CDR1 and CDR2 are MNHEY and SMNVEV (reference sequence). The V end lost 2 bases, the J end lost 5 bases, and 9 bases lay between the germline ends. DNA for the CDR3: TGTGCCAGCAGTTTAAGGAGTCCCAATGAAAAACTGTTTTTT. This encodes CASSLRSPNEKLFF.

The V call is TRBV10-2, the J call TRBJ2-7, with 11 bases that match TRBD2. CDR1 WSHSY and CDR2 SAAADI come from the germline V gene. There are 14 residues in the CDR3. Trimming cost V 4 bases and J 5 bases; bases outside gene matches: 4. This CDR3 reads CASSGLAGKNEQYF. DNA for the CDR3: TGCGCCAGCAGTGGACTAGCGGGAAAAAACGAGCAGTACTTC.

There are a few counts of this clone. The sample has other DNA sequences that encode this CDR3 too. This chain connects TRBV28 to TRBJ2-1; TRBD2 matches 12 bases. The CDR3 is made up of 15 amino acids. Per the germline V gene, CDR1 is MDHEN and CDR2 is SYDVKM. V shed 4 bases and J 6 bases; nucleotides not matched to a gene: 4. CDR3 amino acids: CASSSLAGGRNEQFF. CDR3 DNA sequence: TGTGCCAGCAGTTCCCTAGCGGGAGGGCGCAATGAGCAGTTCTTC.

The V and J genes are TRBV7-9 and TRBJ2-3; 7 positions agree with TRBD2. Per germline, CDR1 SEHNR and CDR2 FQNEAQ (reference sequence). The CDR3 totals 16 residues. With V trimmed by 1 base and J by 0 bases, 4 bases remained unmatched. Written as DNA, the CDR3 is TGTGCCAGCAGCTTAGAGTTGCGGGAGAGCACAGATACGCAGTATTTT. Protein sequence: CASSLELRESTDTQYF.

This chain connects TRBV2 to TRBJ1-5; D possibly corresponds to TRBD1 (6 bases). This CDR3 is built from 14 residues. The V end was cut by 8 bases, the J end by 1 base, with 12 bases between. Germline V gives CDR1 SNHLY, CDR2 FYNNEI. The DNA of the CDR3 is TGTGCCAGCGCGCAACAGGGAAGCAATCAGCCCCAGCATTTT. It yields the protein CASAQQGSNQPQHF.

The chain links TRBV27 to TRBJ2-7; possibly TRBD1 for D (5 bases). The CDR3 spans 13 residues. CDR1 and CDR2 (germline): MNHEY, SMNVEV (reference sequence). Trimming removed 3 bases from V and 4 bases from J, with 10 bases in between. This CDR3 is CASSFSTEYEQYF. The CDR3 DNA reads as TGTGCCAGCAGTTTCTCGACAGAATACGAGCAGTACTTC.

The genes are TRBV19 and TRBJ1-1; D remains unclear. V was cut by 7 bases and J by 5 bases, with 17 bases left in between. Germline lookup yields CDR1 LNHDA and CDR2 SQIVND (reference sequence). CDR3 length: 14 amino acids. The CDR3 DNA reads as TGTGCCAGTACCCATGCTGGACCGGGGACTGAAGCTTTCTTT. Amino acid sequence: CASTHAGPGTEAFF.

The rearrangement links TRBV19 to TRBJ2-7; 7 positions agree with TRBD2. The germline V gene has CDR1 LNHDA and CDR2 SQIVND (reference sequence). The ends lost 4 bases at V and 1 base at J; junction bases unmatched: 16. The CDR3 runs 18 residues. The CDR3 here is CASSSFETRRGLSYEQYF. CDR3 coding DNA: TGTGCCAGTAGTAGCTTTGAGACCCGGAGGGGACTATCCTACGAGCAGTACTTC.

This clone was observed a single time. CDR3: CASSPPGLADYNEQFF. CDR3 DNA sequence: TGTGCCAGCTCACCCCCAGGACTAGCGGACTACAATGAGCAGTTCTTC. V is TRBV18 and J is TRBJ2-1, with 10 bases identical to TRBD2. With 3 bases clipped from V and 3 bases from J, the junction kept 5 bases outside the gene matches. CDR1 and CDR2 from the germline V gene are KGHSH and LQKENI. The CDR3 is 16 amino acids.

The rearrangement joins TRBV7-3 to TRBJ1-5; 9 bases fit TRBD1. Trimming took 3 bases from V and 9 from J; bases not matched to a gene: 3. From germline, CDR1 is SGHTA and CDR2 FQGTGA. The length of the CDR3 is 13 residues. This CDR3 is CASSLTGGTPQHF. In DNA, the CDR3 is TGTGCCAGCAGCTTGACAGGGGGGACGCCCCAGCATTTT.

At least ten counts were recorded for this clone. V gene TRBV27 combines with J gene TRBJ1-1; a weak D match, TRBD1 (6 bases). V lost 3 bases and J 0 bases, leaving 11 bases between the germline ends. Looked up from germline, CDR1 is MNHEY and CDR2 is SMNVEV (reference sequence). This CDR3 has 15 amino acids. For the CDR3, the DNA is TGTGCCAGCAGTTTTTTGGGACAAATGAACACTGAAGCTTTCTTT. Amino acid sequence: CASSFLGQMNTEAFF.

In regard to this clone: Possible read error: a much larger clone is one base away. V and J are TRBV7-2 and TRBJ2-1; D uncertain. The ends were cut back, 5 bases at V and 2 bases at J, with 1 base in the middle. CDR3 length: 11 amino acids. Germline V lookup: CDR1 SGHTA, CDR2 FQGNSA. CDR3 DNA sequence: TGTGCCAGCAGCGCCTACAATGAGCAGTTCTTC. Protein: CASSAYNEQFF.

In regard to this clone: The sample carries other DNA sequences with the same CDR3. The V call is TRBV2, the J call TRBJ1-5; D is perhaps TRBD1 (5 bases). Per germline, CDR1 SNHLY and CDR2 FYNNEI. With 3 bases removed from V and 6 bases from J, the gap between germline ends came to 9 bases. This CDR3 is built from 13 residues. CDR3 DNA: TGTGCCAGCAGTGATGAAGGGGTTCAGCCCCAGCATTTT. Residues: CASSDEGVQPQHF.

This clone was found a few times. Other DNA sequences in the sample encode the same CDR3. The chain couples TRBV7-3 to TRBJ2-5, with D maybe TRBD1 (5 bases). This CDR3 is 13 amino acids long. Germline-derived CDR1 and CDR2 are SGHTA and FQGTGA. The V gene lost 5 bases and the J gene lost 3 bases, with 10 bases spanning the gap. CDR3 region: CASSRQGEETQYF. CDR3 DNA sequence: TGTGCCAGCAGCCGGCAGGGTGAAGAGACCCAGTACTTC.

The rearrangement uses TRBV7-9 and TRBJ2-2; 9 nucleotides line up with TRBD1. Germline CDR1 SEHNR, CDR2 FQNEAQ (reference sequence). Germline trimming cut 1 base from V and 5 bases from J; bases unmatched to any gene: 5. The CDR3 totals 16 residues. CDR3 sequence reads: CASSLVGTGRTGELFF. In nucleotides, the CDR3 is TGTGCCAGCAGCTTAGTAGGGACAGGGAGGACCGGGGAGCTGTTTTTT.

The chain is built from TRBV11-2 and TRBJ1-1; D is perhaps TRBD1 (6 bases). The CDR3 extends over 16 amino acids. Germline V gene lookup returns CDR1 SGHAT and CDR2 FQNNGV. The ends were cut back, 5 bases at V and 3 bases at J, with 19 bases in the middle. The CDR3 DNA sequence: TGTGCCAGCAGCCCACGGGGGGCGGGGTTGGACACTGAAGCTTTCTTT. This translates into CASSPRGAGLDTEAFF.

The rearrangement uses TRBV7-9 and TRBJ1-4; TRBD1 might be the D (6 bases). The CDR3 has 15 amino acids. Germline lookup yields CDR1 SEHNR and CDR2 FQNEAQ (reference sequence). V was trimmed by 0 bases and J by 7 bases, leaving 12 bases between them. The CDR3 here is CASSLATGRTEKLFF. The CDR3 DNA sequence: TGTGCCAGCAGCTTAGCAACAGGGAGGACTGAAAAACTGTTTTTT.

On this clone: This specimen includes other DNA sequences encoding the same CDR3. J is TRBJ1-1 and V is TRBV5-1, with D perhaps matching TRBD1 (6 bases). Germline V gene data show CDR1 as SGHRS and CDR2 as YFSETQ. This CDR3 region has 14 residues. Trimming stripped 3 bases from V and 2 bases from J, with 11 bases between. CDR3: CASSSRTANTEAFF. The CDR3 coding sequence is TGCGCCAGCAGCTCCCGGACAGCAAACACTGAAGCTTTCTTT.

The chain couples TRBV19 to TRBJ2-7; D could derive from TRBD1 or TRBD2 (5 bases each). There are 15 residues in the CDR3. CDR1 is LNHDA and CDR2 is SQIVND in the germline V gene (reference sequence). Trimming cost V 9 bases and J 0 bases, with 18 bases left between them. This chain's CDR3 is CASKPSRDRSYEQYF. Written as DNA, the CDR3 is TGTGCCAGCAAACCTTCTAGGGACCGCTCCTACGAGCAGTACTTC.

The chain's CDR3 is CASTLRTDEQYF. The DNA of the CDR3 is TGTGCCAGCACCTTGCGGACTGACGAGCAGTACTTC. The genes are TRBV2 and TRBJ2-5, with D possibly matching TRBD2 (5 bases). The J call is uncertain, as TRBJ2-7 better fits the DNA end. Germline CDR1 and CDR2: SNHLY and FYNNEI. The CDR3 length is 12 residues.

This clone was counted only a few times. The chain combines TRBV2 with TRBJ1-5; D ambiguous. This CDR3 region has 13 residues. CDR1 SNHLY and CDR2 FYNNEI come from the germline V gene. The V and J ends lost 5 bases and 4 bases respectively, with 9 bases between them. The CDR3 DNA reads as TGTGCCAGCAGTCTGGAATCGAATCAGCCCCAGCATTTT. It specifies CASSLESNQPQHF.

The chain combines TRBV9 with TRBJ1-2, with no clear D. This CDR3 region has 14 residues. Germline V CDR1 and CDR2: SGDLS, YYNGEE. V was cut by 1 base and J by 2 bases, with 9 bases left in between. CDR3 loop: CASSVTSQNYGYTF. In nucleotides, the CDR3 is TGTGCCAGCAGCGTAACTTCCCAGAACTATGGCTACACCTTC.

The CDR3 DNA is TGCGCCAGCAGCTCCTCCGGCTCTGGAAACACCATATATTTT. Protein sequence: CASSSSGSGNTIYF. The V gene is TRBV5-1, the J gene TRBJ1-3, with D uncertain. Germline loops: CDR1 SGHRS, CDR2 YFSETQ. The V end lost 3 bases, the J end lost 0 bases, and 7 bases lay between the germline ends. CDR3 size: 14 residues.